This T cell receptor (beta chain) was captured by sequencing in a study of T cells in localized non-small cell lung cancer. Study findings and constraints: Only one tumor region was sequenced, so heterogeneity remains possible. The appearance of a median roughly 61 of the top 100 tumor clones was seen in adjacent lung. Peak T cell clonality was found in uninvolved adjacent lung, exceeding tumor.

The table came from immunoSEQ multiplex PCR; TCRdb's copy has only in-frame clones and leaves some out. This sample yields around 91,000 clones, of which about 91% are seen a single time; over 12% belongs to the top ten. CDR1 and CDR2 (germline): SGHRS, YFSETQ. The CDR3 covers 16 residues. V lost 0 bases, J lost 3 bases, and 9 bases stayed unmatched. This clone appeared once. Its specificity is unknown. The source was peripheral blood, collected before any cancer treatment. This TCR came from a man between 40 and 70 years old with stage I squamous cell lung carcinoma. J is TRBJ2-7 and V is TRBV5-1; 7 bases are shared with TRBD1. The CDR3 sequence: CASSLGPRDRDYEQYF. Written as DNA, the CDR3 is TGCGCCAGCAGCTTGGGCCCCCGGGACAGAGACTACGAGCAGTACTTC. The complete variable domain, with remaining parts taken from reference TRBV5-1 and TRBJ2-7, reads KAGVTQTPRYLIKTRGQQVTLSCSPISGHRSVSWYQQTPGQGLQFLFEYFSETQRNKGNFPGRFSGRQFSNSRSEMNVSTLELGDSALYLCASSLGPRDRDYEQYFGPGTRLTVT.